The clone carrying this T cell receptor (beta chain) has more than one count but fewer than ten. As yet, its antigen is unknown. This specimen comes from a study of blood T cells in healthy people across ages. Study outcomes and limitations: Percentage of naive T cells showed a strong correlation with TCR beta diversity. Among long-lived donors, naive CD4+ cells were more numerous and diversity higher than in aged donors.

Sample-barcoded 5' priming and a J-beta primer mix drove a second PCR of roughly 6 to 12 cycles. TCRdb called the 5' RACE reads again in MiXCR, with one record for every CDR3 protein. The data show about 1.5 million distinct CDR3 sequences, approximately 43% seen once. The material sequenced was blood. The source is a woman under 30 in good health.

The CDR3 sequence is CAISEPRDGTVQSGQFF. For the CDR3, the DNA is TGTGCCATCAGTGAGCCCAGGGACGGTACGGTGCAGTCCGGGCAGTTCTTC. The chain couples TRBV10-3 to TRBJ2-1; D tentatively reads TRBD1 or TRBD2 (5 bases each). From germline, CDR1 is ENHRY and CDR2 SYGVKD. The CDR3 is 17 residues long. With 2 bases removed from V and 12 bases from J, the gap between germline ends came to 26 bases.